This T cell receptor beta chain was sequenced during a study of OX40 agonist ivuxolimab in advanced cancers. Overall study context: The dose-escalation cohort had hepatocellular carcinoma, melanoma, renal cell or head and neck cancer.

Produced via immunoSEQ multiplex PCR; TCRdb's table is partial and in-frame only. The table has tens of thousands of clones, around nine tenths seen once; the top ten hold 2.5% to 3%. Notes on the study in general: The mean number of expanded clones was higher in CD8+ T cells than in CD4+. In the 0.1 to 3.0 mg/kg range, CD4+ and CD8+ blood T cells had expanded clonally by week 6.

V gave up 4 bases and J gave up 7 bases; unmatched junction bases: 4. The CDR3 totals 13 residues. Germline CDR1 reads SGHNT; CDR2 reads YYREEE (reference sequence). To note about this clone: Its matching antigen is unknown.

The sequenced sample was CD4+ or CD8+ T cells sorted from blood, obtained in a trial of the OX40 agonist ivuxolimab. This chain connects TRBV5-4 to TRBJ2-4, with 8 bases lining up with TRBD1. This sequence was found in an adult with an advanced solid tumor such as melanoma, head and neck, liver or kidney cancer. The CDR3 nucleotides read TGTGCCAGCAGCGGAACAGGGGGGAACATTCAGTACTTC. Its translation is CASSGTGGNIQYF.